This note documents a single T cell receptor beta chain sequence. This record comes from a study of cytomegalovirus exposure and HLA in healthy donors. V was pared by 5 bases and J by 10 bases, with 13 bases of the junction left unmatched. The length of the CDR3 is 15 residues. Germline loops: CDR1 SEHNR, CDR2 FQNEAQ (reference sequence). In the PCR, 60 Vbeta and 13 Jbeta primers were used. TCRdb keeps only in-frame clones here, not all; method: immunoSEQ multiplex PCR. Of roughly 120,000 clones listed, around 74% are singletons. The specimen sequenced was PBMCs. This receptor was obtained from a woman between 50 and 59 years old in good health and CMV-seropositive. This rearrangement joins TRBV7-9 to TRBJ1-4; 7 bases are shared with TRBD1. CDR3 DNA sequence: TGTGCCAGCAGCCCGTGGACAGGAGAGGGGGGAAAACTGTTTTTT. Its protein product is CASSPWTGEGGKLFF.